The 14 T cell receptor beta chains given below trace back to one sample, sequenced in a study of T cell responses to AZD1222 COVID-19 vaccine. TCRdb's table, derived via immunoSEQ multiplex PCR, lists solely in-frame clones and lacks some. The sample consists of some 150,000 clones, roughly 91% of them appearing once. Sequencing used peripheral blood, obtained 28 days after the second AZD1222 dose. The receptor source for this set is an adult who received the AZD1222 COVID-19 vaccine.

This chain joins TRBV10-3 and TRBJ1-1; D is unresolved. Germline-derived CDR1 and CDR2 are ENHRY and SYGVKD. The CDR3 length is 15 residues. V lost 6 bases and J 3 bases, leaving 17 bases between the germline ends. DNA of the CDR3: TGTGCCATCAGGGATAGGTCCAGCGGGGACACTGAAGCTTTCTTT. Translation: CAIRDRSSGDTEAFF.

This chain links TRBV5-1 with TRBJ1-2, with 10 positions matching TRBD1. The CDR3 covers 14 residues. V was pared by 4 bases and J by 4 bases, with 4 bases of the junction left unmatched. Germline V gene data show CDR1 as SGHRS and CDR2 as YFSETQ. The CDR3 reads CASSRDRGSYGYTF. CDR3 DNA: TGCGCCAGCAGCCGGGACAGGGGAAGCTATGGCTACACCTTC.

This chain links TRBV7-9 with TRBJ1-4; tentative D call: TRBD1 (6 bases). The CDR3 loop spans 14 amino acids. The germline V gene has CDR1 SEHNR and CDR2 FQNEAQ (reference sequence). Deletions cut 5 bases from V and 14 bases from J, with 21 bases between. The CDR3 DNA follows: TGTGCCAGCAGCGACAGCAGTGGGGGCATGGGGCTGTTTTTT. Amino acids: CASSDSSGGMGLFF.

The V and J genes are TRBV3-1 (or the pseudogene TRBV3-2) and TRBJ2-1; a weak D match, TRBD1 (5 bases). Germline loops: CDR1 LGHDT, CDR2 YNNKEL (reference sequence). The CDR3 contains 14 residues. V was pared by 5 bases and J by 5 bases, with 13 bases between. In nucleotides, the CDR3 is TGTGCCAGCAGCGACGACAGCGTGAACAATGAGCAGTTCTTC. Amino acid sequence: CASSDDSVNNEQFF.

The rearrangement joins TRBV11-1 to TRBJ2-3; maybe TRBD2 (6 bases). The V and J ends lost 5 bases and 2 bases respectively, with 17 bases between them. Per the germline V gene, CDR1 is SGHAT and CDR2 is FQDESV (reference sequence). This CDR3 spans 16 amino acids. The CDR3 DNA follows: TGTGCCAGCAGCACCCGGGCCGGGGGAAACACAGATACGCAGTATTTT. It encodes CASSTRAGGNTDTQYF.

The chain recombines TRBV10-3 with TRBJ2-7; 9 bases align to TRBD1. The germline gives CDR1 ENHRY, CDR2 SYGVKD. V dropped 7 bases and J dropped 6; count of bases not matched to a gene: 13. The CDR3 has 15 amino acids. CDR3: CAINPGTGTPGEQYF. In nucleotides, the CDR3 is TGTGCCATCAACCCCGGGACAGGGACCCCTGGCGAGCAGTACTTC.

The chain recombines TRBV18 with TRBJ1-1, with 7 bases identical to TRBD1. Germline values: CDR1 KGHSH, CDR2 LQKENI. There are 16 residues in the CDR3. J gave up 4 bases and V 2 bases, and 10 bases lay outside the gene matches. The CDR3 reads CASSPVMPGGGTEAFF. CDR3 DNA sequence: TGTGCCAGCTCACCAGTTATGCCAGGGGGAGGCACTGAAGCTTTCTTT.

V usage is TRBV3-1 (or the pseudogene TRBV3-2) and J usage is TRBJ2-1; 7 bases line up with TRBD1. The CDR3 contains 16 residues. The germline gives CDR1 LGHDT, CDR2 YNNKEL (reference sequence). The J segment lost 0 bases and the V segment lost 4 bases, leaving 6 bases of the junction unmatched. The CDR3 region has the DNA TGTGCCAGCAGCCTTCGACAGGGAAGCTCCTACAATGAGCAGTTCTTC. This translates into CASSLRQGSSYNEQFF.

The rearrangement links TRBV5-6 to TRBJ1-1, with D perhaps matching TRBD1 (6 bases). Trimming took 4 bases from V and 11 from J, leaving 18 bases between them. Germline lookup yields CDR1 SGHDT and CDR2 YYEEEE. The CDR3 spans 13 residues. As DNA, the CDR3 is TGTGCCAGCAGCCATAACACAGGGCTCGTGGCTTTCTTT. It encodes CASSHNTGLVAFF.

V gene TRBV11-1 combines with J gene TRBJ2-1; TRBD2 aligns across 9 bases. This CDR3 comprises 18 residues. Looked up from germline, CDR1 is SGHAT and CDR2 is FQDESV (reference sequence). J gave up 0 bases and V 0 bases, and 6 bases lay outside the gene matches. Here the CDR3 reads CASSLAVASGASYNEQFF. The CDR3 nucleotides are TGTGCCAGCAGCTTAGCTGTGGCTAGCGGGGCCTCCTACAATGAGCAGTTCTTC. Full variable domain (rest looked up from reference TRBV11-1 and TRBJ2-1): EAEVAQSPRYKITEKSQAVAFWCDPISGHATLYWYRQILGQGPELLVQFQDESVVDDSQLPKDRFSAERLKGVDSTLKIQPAELGDSAMYLCASSLAVASGASYNEQFFGPGTRLTVL.

The rearrangement uses TRBV29-1 and TRBJ2-6, with no clear D. Germline V gene lookup returns CDR1 SQVTM and CDR2 ANQGSEA. Trimming stripped 8 bases from V and 2 bases from J, with 7 bases between. The CDR3 is 12 amino acids. CDR3 sequence reads: CSFLAGANVLTF. The CDR3 DNA is TGCAGCTTTTTAGCTGGGGCCAACGTCCTGACTTTC.

This chain joins TRBV9 and TRBJ1-2; possibly TRBD1 for D (5 bases). The CDR3 runs 13 residues. The V gene lost 3 bases and the J gene lost 4 bases, with 10 bases spanning the gap. Germline V CDR1 and CDR2: SGDLS, YYNGEE. CDR3 region: CASSADRGYGYTF. The CDR3 nucleotides read TGTGCCAGCAGCGCAGATAGGGGCTATGGCTACACCTTC. The full variable domain, its missing parts supplied by reference TRBV9 and TRBJ1-2, is DSGVTQTPKHLITATGQRVTLRCSPRSGDLSVYWYQQSLDQGLQFLIQYYNGEERAKGNILERFSAQQFPDLHSELNLSSLELGDSALYFCASSADRGYGYTFGSGTRLTVV.

CDR3 region: CASSVVTGGPGEQFF. In DNA form, the CDR3 reads TGTGCCAGCAGCGTAGTAACGGGGGGGCCCGGTGAGCAGTTCTTC. V and J are TRBV9 and TRBJ2-1; TRBD2 matches at 8 bases. Per the germline V gene, CDR1 is SGDLS and CDR2 is YYNGEE. This CDR3 is 15 amino acids long. The V gene end was trimmed by 0 bases and the J gene end by 9 bases; junction bases not matched to a gene: 8.

The V gene is TRBV19, the J gene TRBJ2-7; 8 bases are a match to TRBD2. Trimming at V came to 3 bases and at J to 5 bases, leaving 9 bases not matched to a gene. Germline V CDR1 and CDR2: LNHDA, SQIVND (reference sequence). CDR3 length: 15 residues. In nucleotides, the CDR3 is TGTGCCAGTAGTATGATCGCGGGGGGACGCCACGAGCAGTACTTC. Translated, it gives CASSMIAGGRHEQYF.